These 3 T cell receptor beta chains came from one sample sequenced in a study of blood T cell repertoires in COVID-19. Only in-frame clones appear in the TCRdb table, and some are missing; sequencing was by immunoSEQ multiplex PCR. In the table there are fewer than 70,000 clones, over 75% of which are singletons. What was sequenced was peripheral blood. The receptors originated from a man older than 75 with acute or convalescent COVID-19.

V and J are TRBV5-1 and TRBJ2-2; TRBD1 might be the D (6 bases). This CDR3 has 16 residues. V was trimmed by 4 bases and J by 5 bases, leaving 18 bases between them. CDR1 SGHRS and CDR2 YFSETQ come from the germline V gene. The CDR3 sequence: CASSTGQPSGTGELFF. The CDR3 DNA is TGCGCCAGCAGCACCGGACAGCCCTCGGGTACCGGGGAGCTGTTTTTT. Full variable domain (remainder filled in from reference TRBV5-1 and TRBJ2-2): KAGVTQTPRYLIKTRGQQVTLSCSPISGHRSVSWYQQTPGQGLQFLFEYFSETQRNKGNFPGRFSGRQFSNSRSEMNVSTLELGDSALYLCASSTGQPSGTGELFFGEGSRLTVL.

The rearrangement uses TRBV12-3 or TRBV12-4 and TRBJ2-7; 7 bases are a match to TRBD1. J was trimmed by 6 bases and V by 5 bases; bases with no gene match: 4. The length of the CDR3 is 12 residues. In DNA, the CDR3 is TGTGCCAGCAGTCCGACAGGGCCCGAGCAGTACTTC. It encodes CASSPTGPEQYF.

This chain uses TRBV29-1 with TRBJ2-7, with unresolved D. V was pared by 6 bases and J by 2 bases, with 8 bases between. The CDR3 is 11 amino acids. Germline CDR1 and CDR2: SQVTM and ANQGSEA. For the CDR3, the DNA is TGCAGCGTAGAGGAGACCTACGAGCAGTACTTC. It translates to CSVEETYEQYF.